This T cell receptor beta chain was retrieved from a study of CD8+ T cells in alopecia areata (dated by TCRdb to between 2017 and 2018). For the study in its entirety: Treated patients were enrolled in an open-label pilot trial of oral tofacitinib, 5 to 10 mg twice daily, for moderate-to-severe alopecia areata. In humans, TCRbeta sequencing was performed on scalp tissue and on sorted CD4+ and CD8+ peripheral blood T cells from healthy controls and from patients with patchy or totalis/universalis alopecia areata. Scalp clonality was compared across normal scalp (n=4), patchy alopecia areata scalp (n=8), and alopecia totalis/universalis scalp (n=8). TCRbeta CDR3 regions were amplified by immunoSEQ multiplex PCR using 35 Vbeta forward and 13 Jbeta reverse primers. RNA was obtained with the PAXgene miRNA kit for fixed scalp, the miRNeasy kit for PBMCs, and the RNeasy kit for mouse skin. Patients stayed on tofacitinib for 6 to 18 months and then had 6 months of follow-up off drug so that delayed response and recurrence could be assessed. Patients on tofacitinib were biopsied at baseline and after 4 and 24 weeks of treatment, and several of the patients also had a later scalp biopsy. In both human patients and the C3H/HeJ mouse model, the study applied high-throughput TCRbeta sequencing to look at T cell clonal expansion in alopecia areata.

The time point label, read with the paper, signifies: baseline before oral tofacitinib. Peripheral blood and lesional scalp punch biopsies were obtained from patients with alopecia areata. PBMCs were isolated by density centrifugation and stained for CD3, CD4 and CD8, after which CD4+ and CD8+ T cells were sorted on a FACSAria. On this clone: What this receptor recognizes is not known. There are no base qualities to consult, and no much larger clone falls within one base.

The library was prepared using the immunoSEQ multiplex PCR assay. To provide template for TCR sequencing, every sample had RNA extracted and reverse transcribed into cDNA. First-strand cDNA was synthesized with SuperScript III using a 2:1 mix of oligo-dT and random hexamers. A synthetic immune receptor repertoire was used to gauge amplification bias, and whatever bias remained was removed computationally. The original methods were these. Raw reads were preprocessed for error removal, and CDR3 was defined according to IMGT conventions as running from the conserved cysteine to phenylalanine. Clonality was computed by normalizing Shannon entropy by log2 of the number of productive unique TCRs and subtracting the result from 1. Whether each scalp clone was CD4 or CD8 was inferred by checking scalp TCRbeta sequences against the CD4 and CD8 repertoires from sorted blood. TCRdb obtained this table from immuneACCESS and retained in-frame rearrangements with V and J assigned. These tables miss some clones; where compared with another copy, unresolved V genes account for less than half of the shortfall, and the remainder is unexplained. V and J calls and clone size come straight from that table; D and trimming were deduced from the DNA. This sample is represented by 140,000 to 150,000 clones; approximately 50% of them were singletons. The top ten clones comprise approximately 0.99% of the sample.

Unmatched junction bases come to 13, with V trimmed by 5 bases and J by 5 bases. From a lookup of the germline V gene, CDR1 and CDR2 are SGHVS and FNYEAQ. From the cysteine through the phenylalanine, the CDR3 covers 17 amino acids. The kept DNA is CDR3 alone, 51 bases in frame from the first base. Overall results and qualifications from the work: Shared TCR sequences between patients were less evident than in mice, which may be partly attributable to HLA diversity in the patient population. Resident alphabeta T cells in normal human skin are also sequenced, complicating scalp TCR repertoire analysis, unlike mouse skin dominated by gammadelta T cells. Compared with normal scalp, lesional scalp had higher clonality and more expanded CD8+ clones, particularly in alopecia totalis/universalis, a pattern that suggests antigenic drive.

This chain is built from TRBV7-6 and TRBJ2-5; 11 middle bases align to TRBD2. This TCR derives from a human donor with alopecia areata. The specimen was CD4+ T cells sorted from blood, collected at week 0. The CDR3 here reads CASSNSGRGNRRETQYF. In nucleotides, the sequence is TGTGCCAGCAGCAATAGCGGGAGGGGCAACCGGCGGGAGACCCAGTACTTC. The entire variable domain, with the stretches around the CDR3 drawn from the reference TRBV7-6 and TRBJ2-5 proteins, is GAGVSQSPRYKVTKRGQDVALRCDPISGHVSLYWYRQALGQGPEFLTYFNYEAQQDKSGLPNDRFSAERPEGSISTLTIQRTEQRDSAMYRCASSNSGRGNRRETQYFGPGTRLLVL.